This section outlines one TCR beta chain sequence together with its context. The repertoire was sequenced with immunoSEQ multiplex PCR; TCRdb's copy has only in-frame clones and lacks some. The data contain roughly 120,000 clones, roughly 85% of them singletons. These data belong to a study of blood T cell repertoires in COVID-19. Study summary: Collection of acute and convalescent COVID-19 samples took place in the United States, Italy and Spain. T cells, B-cell-depleted T cells, or PBMCs supplied cDNA or gDNA.

CDR1 WSHSY and CDR2 SAAADI come from the germline V gene. The CDR3 spans 17 residues. Trimming stripped 7 bases from V and 1 base from J, with 20 bases between. The chain joins TRBV10-2 to TRBJ2-4; maybe TRBD1 (6 bases). The material sequenced was peripheral blood. This receptor was obtained from a woman aged 55-75 years with COVID-19, enrolled during active disease. The CDR3 nucleotides read TGCGCCAGCACCCCAACCAGGGGACCCGCGGCCAAAAACATTCAGTACTTC. Protein: CASTPTRGPAAKNIQYF.